This T cell receptor beta chain comes out of a study of T cells in pancreatic ductal adenocarcinoma. Surgery without prior neoadjuvant therapy was the treatment of the selected pancreatic ductal adenocarcinoma patients. V lost 3 bases to trimming and J lost 3 bases; unmatched junction nucleotides: 2. CDR1 is MNHEY and CDR2 is SMNVEV in the germline V gene (reference sequence). The CDR3 is made up of 14 amino acids. The repertoire was sequenced with immunoSEQ multiplex PCR; TCRdb's copy has only in-frame clones and lacks some. The sample has around 100,000 clones, 90% to 95% seen once. The V gene is TRBV27, the J gene TRBJ2-7; TRBD2 matches at 10 bases. The sample was PBMCs. This receptor was taken from a human donor with pancreatic ductal adenocarcinoma. CDR3 sequence: CASSFRLAGYEQYF. Written as DNA, the CDR3 is TGTGCCAGCAGTTTCAGACTAGCGGGCTACGAGCAGTACTTC.